The 29 T cell receptor beta chains reported below all come from one sample, sequenced in a study of regulatory T cells in long-lasting Graves disease listed by TCRdb under 2021. In the paper's terms, the time point label means: newly diagnosed GD, antithyroid drugs for less than 3 months. For both TCR sequencing and RNA sequencing, RNA was extracted from PBMCs using TRIzol. Receptor amplification or capture employed multiplex PCR. TCRdb lists the instrument as Illumina HiSeq 4000. iRepertoire HTBI primers and Arm-PCR amplification of CDR3 regions were used to construct TCR beta libraries. TCRdb handled the public reads itself, with Q25 trimming in fastp and clone calling in MiXCR, and kept productive beta chains. When rows share a CDR3 protein, they turn into one entry using the most common DNA and genes. This sample comprises more than 350,000 distinct CDR3 sequences, under 15% of them detected only once. 16% of the sample belongs to the ten largest clones.

These sequences were also reported in another study, on T cells in Graves' hyperthyroidism and ophthalmopathy.

Sequences were derived from peripheral blood mononuclear cells (PBMCs), sampled at new diagnosis, from a patient treated with antithyroid drugs. Every receptor here comes from a woman between 25 and 40 years old with Graves disease. Donor details come from another sample of the same person, matched by shared clones.

Notes on this clonotype: At one of its ends the junction is not consistent with the germline gene, which may arise from a read error. This chain joins TRBV4-1 and TRBJ1-1; possibly TRBD1 for D (6 bases). The CDR3 is made up of 16 amino acids. The germline V gene has CDR1 MGHRA and CDR2 YSYEKL. CDR3 DNA sequence: TGCGTCAGCAGCCAAGAAGGTGTTGGGGGGCACACTGAAGCTTTCTTT. Protein product: CVSSQEGVGGHTEAFF.

This clonotype has just a few counts. The rearrangement links TRBV2 to TRBJ2-5; 7 nucleotides align to TRBD2. The V gene's germline CDR1 is SNHLY and CDR2 FYNNEI. The CDR3 totals 15 residues. V gave up 6 bases and J gave up 1 base; unmatched junction bases: 8. The CDR3 nucleotides read TGTGCCAGCAGCCGGTTCCAGCGGGGCCAAGAGACCCAGTACTTC. As protein: CASSRFQRGQETQYF.

The CDR3: CASTGGGKDGYTF. The CDR3 coding sequence is TGTGCCAGCACCGGCGGGGGGAAGGATGGCTACACCTTC. The chain recombines TRBV7-9 with TRBJ1-2; D perhaps matches TRBD1 (5 bases). The length of the CDR3 is 13 residues. The germline gives CDR1 SEHNR, CDR2 FQNEAQ (reference sequence). Trimming cost V 7 bases and J 6 bases, with 15 bases left between them.

In the case of this clonotype: A much larger clonotype is one base distant, so this may be a read error. V is TRBV6-2 or TRBV6-3 and J is TRBJ2-5; 13 nucleotides line up with TRBD2. The V gene's germline CDR1 is MNHEY and CDR2 SVGEGT. The CDR3 runs 17 residues. Trimming cost V 2 bases and J 11 bases; bases outside gene matches: 14. The CDR3 DNA reads as TGTGCCAGCAGTTACCAGGGGACTAGCGGGATCTACAATGAGCAGTACTTC. The encoded protein is CASSYQGTSGIYNEQYF.

CDR3 nucleotides: TGTGCCACCAGCAGAGCTGGACAGGGGACCTACAATGAGCAGTTCTTC. Translating gives CATSRAGQGTYNEQFF. This chain joins TRBV15 and TRBJ2-1; 9 bases fit TRBD1. The CDR3 covers 16 residues. Looked up from germline, CDR1 is LNHNV and CDR2 is YYDKDF (reference sequence). The V gene end was trimmed by 1 base and the J gene end by 2 bases; junction bases not matched to a gene: 3.

A word on this clonotype: This clone may be a read error of a much larger clone one base away. This chain joins TRBV6-1 and TRBJ2-1; 9 bases map to TRBD1. The CDR3 is 16 residues long. V lost 2 bases and J lost 8; bases outside the gene matches: 10. The germline V gene has CDR1 MNHNS and CDR2 SASEGT. The CDR3 loop reads CASSERLGQGNDEQFF. Here the CDR3 DNA reads TGTGCCAGCAGTGAAAGGCTGGGACAGGGAAACGATGAGCAGTTCTTC.

The DNA for the CDR3 is TGTGCCAGCACTGAGAGTACAGATACGCAGTATTTT. This gives the protein CASTESTDTQYF. The gene calls are TRBV6-2 or TRBV6-3 and TRBJ2-3; D is unresolved. The V gene's germline CDR1 is MNHEY and CDR2 SVGEGT. The CDR3 covers 12 residues. V was trimmed by 7 bases and J by 3 bases, leaving 8 bases between them.

This clonotype occurred many times. The CDR3 loop reads CSADRVSDGYTF. CDR3 nucleotide sequence: TGCAGTGCTGACAGGGTTTCAGATGGCTACACCTTC. The chain employs TRBV20-1 and TRBJ1-2; 7 nucleotides agree with TRBD1. Germline CDR1 DFQATT, CDR2 SNEGSKA (reference sequence). V shed 5 bases and J 6 bases; nucleotides not matched to a gene: 6. The CDR3 has 12 amino acids.

The sample holds many counts of this clonotype. V gene TRBV5-1 combines with J gene TRBJ1-6; 7 nucleotides align to TRBD1. The length of the CDR3 is 14 residues. J gave up 6 bases and V 5 bases, and 5 bases lay outside the gene matches. CDR1 is SGHRS, CDR2 YFSETQ, per germline. The CDR3 bases are TGCGCCAGCAGAGGGGACAGCTCTAATTCACCCCTCCACTTT. It specifies CASRGDSSNSPLHF.

This clonotype was detected ten times or more. The chain carries TRBV3-1 and TRBJ2-3; the D gene could be TRBD1 or TRBD2 (5 bases each). The V and J ends lost 0 bases and 0 bases respectively, with 10 bases between them. In germline, CDR1 is LGHDT, CDR2 YNNKEL (reference sequence). This CDR3 is built from 16 residues. The CDR3 bases are TGTGCCAGCAGCCAAGATAGGGGCGGGAGCACAGATACGCAGTATTTT. Its protein product is CASSQDRGGSTDTQYF.

J is TRBJ1-4 and V is TRBV6-1; D gene ambiguous. Germline CDR1 and CDR2: MNHNS and SASEGT. The CDR3 totals 15 residues. V lost 2 bases and J lost 0, with 7 bases in between. CDR3 region: CASSETISTNEKLFF. In DNA, the CDR3 is TGTGCCAGCAGTGAAACCATATCAACTAATGAAAAACTGTTTTTT.

This clonotype was seen many times. The V and J genes are TRBV18 and TRBJ1-1; D might be TRBD1 (5 bases). The CDR3 is 14 residues long. Germline CDR1 is KGHSH and CDR2 is LQKENI. V was cut by 6 bases and J by 4 bases, with 15 bases left in between. CDR3 region: CASSLPGGGTEAFF. CDR3 bases: TGTGCCAGCTCCCTCCCGGGGGGAGGCACTGAAGCTTTCTTT. Filled out from reference TRBV18 and TRBJ1-1, the complete variable domain reads NAGVMQNPRHLVRRRGQEARLRCSPMKGHSHVYWYRQLPEEGLKFMVYLQKENIIDESGMPKERFSAEFPKEGPSILRIQQVVRGDSAAYFCASSLPGGGTEAFFGQGTRLTVV.

This clonotype was detected ten times or more. This chain connects TRBV20-1 to TRBJ1-2, with D possibly matching TRBD1 (5 bases). The CDR3 contains 14 residues. In germline, CDR1 is DFQATT, CDR2 SNEGSKA (reference sequence). The V gene lost 0 bases and the J gene lost 7 bases, with 15 bases spanning the gap. In DNA, the CDR3 is TGCAGTGCTAGAGAGGAGTCGCAGGGCGGTGGCTACACCTTC. Residues: CSAREESQGGGYTF.

This clonotype showed up many times. V is TRBV7-3 and J is TRBJ2-1, with TRBD1 matching 8 bases. Per germline, CDR1 SGHTA and CDR2 FQGTGA. V lost 5 bases, J lost 9 bases, and 3 bases stayed unmatched. The CDR3 is 12 residues long. The CDR3 here is CASSATGGEQFF. In DNA form, the CDR3 reads TGTGCCAGCAGCGCAACAGGGGGTGAGCAGTTCTTC. The variable domain in full, completed from reference TRBV7-3 and TRBJ2-1, reads GAGVSQTPSNKVTEKGKYVELRCDPISGHTALYWYRQSLGQGPEFLIYFQGTGAADDSGLPNDRFFAVRPEGSVSTLKIQRTERGDSAVYLCASSATGGEQFFGPGTRLTVL.

This clonotype was counted at least ten times. V and J are TRBV5-1 and TRBJ2-7; TRBD2 matches 16 bases. Germline CDR1 is SGHRS and CDR2 is YFSETQ. Trimming at V came to 4 bases and at J to 3 bases, leaving 7 bases not matched to a gene. CDR3 length equals 17 residues. This CDR3 is CASSKGLAGGLLYEQYF. In nucleotides, the CDR3 is TGCGCCAGCAGCAAGGGACTAGCGGGAGGGCTTCTCTACGAGCAGTACTTC.

This clonotype was seen many times. The chain employs TRBV30 and TRBJ1-1; maybe TRBD1 (6 bases). The germline V gene encodes CDR1 GTSNPN and CDR2 SVGIG (reference sequence). The V and J ends lost 0 bases and 8 bases respectively, with 7 bases between them. The length of the CDR3 is 11 residues. Here the CDR3 DNA reads TGTGCCTGGAGTGTTGACAGGGAAGCTTTCTTT. Translation: CAWSVDREAFF.

The table lists this clonotype with a few counts. V is TRBV9 and J is TRBJ2-1; the D gene is possibly TRBD1 (5 bases). The germline V and J ends were trimmed by 0 bases and 4 bases, with 11 bases remaining between them. There are 15 residues in the CDR3. Germline-derived CDR1 and CDR2 are SGDLS and YYNGEE. CDR3 in amino acids: CASSVERTPYNEQFF. In DNA, the CDR3 is TGTGCCAGCAGCGTAGAGAGGACACCATACAATGAGCAGTTCTTC.

This clonotype was seen many times. The chain joins TRBV13 to TRBJ2-7, with a weak D call TRBD1 (5 bases). V gave up 6 bases and J gave up 2 bases, with 11 bases separating them. This CDR3 comprises 13 residues. The germline gives CDR1 PRHDT, CDR2 FYEKMQ (reference sequence). Here the CDR3 DNA reads TGTGCCAGCAGTACAGGTGAGGCCTACGAGCAGTACTTC. It encodes CASSTGEAYEQYF.

The rearrangement uses TRBV9 and TRBJ2-1; 10 bases align to TRBD2. V was clipped by 4 bases and J by 4 bases; unmatched bases: 8. The CDR3 sequence is 16 residues long. Germline-derived CDR1 and CDR2 are SGDLS and YYNGEE. The CDR3 spells CASSNTAGGQYNEQFF. CDR3 nucleotide sequence: TGTGCCAGCAGCAACACAGCGGGAGGGCAATACAATGAGCAGTTCTTC.

This clonotype has ten or more counts. The chain has TRBV7-9 and TRBJ1-1; D unclear. This CDR3 is 15 amino acids long. The V gene lost 1 base and the J gene lost 3 bases, with 12 bases spanning the gap. Per germline, CDR1 SEHNR and CDR2 FQNEAQ (reference sequence). CDR3 coding DNA: TGTGCCAGCAGCTTAGGCACCCGGCGGGACACTGAAGCTTTCTTT. Translating gives CASSLGTRRDTEAFF.

This clonotype has at least ten counts. The gene calls are TRBV7-9 and TRBJ2-7; 11 bases fit TRBD1. This CDR3 has 17 amino acids. The germline V gene encodes CDR1 SEHNR and CDR2 FQNEAQ (reference sequence). J gave up 2 bases and V 6 bases, and 12 bases lay outside the gene matches. The CDR3 DNA follows: TGTGCCAGCAGAATAGAGCGGGGACAGGGGGGTCCCTACGAGCAGTACTTC. Its translation is CASRIERGQGGPYEQYF.

The chain joins TRBV20-1 to TRBJ2-3; 8 positions agree with TRBD2. The CDR3 extends over 18 amino acids. The germline V gene encodes CDR1 DFQATT and CDR2 SNEGSKA (reference sequence). The junction had 11 bases not matched to a gene; V was cut back by 0 bases and J by 0 bases. The CDR3 sequence: CSARDRGAAGESTDTQYF. CDR3 DNA: TGCAGTGCTAGAGATCGGGGGGCAGCGGGGGAAAGCACAGATACGCAGTATTTT.

Many counts were recorded for this clonotype. V is TRBV5-1 and J is TRBJ2-1; D is possibly TRBD2 (5 bases). Germline lookup yields CDR1 SGHRS and CDR2 YFSETQ. The length of the CDR3 is 14 residues. V dropped 0 bases and J dropped 10 bases, with 14 bases sitting between them. CDR3: CASSLGGMAMEQFF. In nucleotides, the CDR3 is TGCGCCAGCAGCTTGGGAGGGATGGCCATGGAGCAGTTCTTC.

This clonotype was seen at least ten times. This chain uses TRBV11-2 with TRBJ2-3; D may be TRBD1 or TRBD2 (5 bases each). This CDR3 is 16 amino acids long. V was pared by 3 bases and J by 3 bases, with 16 bases between. Germline assignment: CDR1 SGHAT and CDR2 FQNNGV. CDR3 protein: CASSFLGDLVTDTQYF. The CDR3 DNA follows: TGTGCCAGCAGCTTTTTGGGGGATCTGGTGACAGATACGCAGTATTTT.

The gene calls are TRBV7-9 and TRBJ1-3; D call uncertain. CDR1 is SEHNR and CDR2 is FQNEAQ in the germline V gene (reference sequence). The V end lost 3 bases, the J end lost 0 bases, and 9 bases lay between the germline ends. This CDR3 is 15 amino acids long. The CDR3 DNA follows: TGTGCCAGCAGCTTCGGTCGGATCTCTGGAAACACCATATATTTT. Its protein is CASSFGRISGNTIYF. Based on the CDR3 plus reference TRBV7-9 and TRBJ1-3, the full variable domain is DTGVSQNPRHKITKRGQNVTFRCDPISEHNRLYWYRQTLGQGPEFLTYFQNEAQLEKSRLLSDRFSAERPKGSFSTLEIQRTEQGDSAMYLCASSFGRISGNTIYFGEGSWLTVV.

The rearrangement uses TRBV11-2 and TRBJ1-1, with D unresolved. V was clipped by 7 bases and J by 1 base, with 10 bases between them. This CDR3 spans 13 amino acids. The germline CDR1 and CDR2 sequences are SGHAT and FQNNGV. This CDR3 reads CASTLGPNTEAFF. CDR3 bases: TGTGCCAGCACCCTTGGGCCGAACACTGAAGCTTTCTTT. The full variable domain, its missing parts supplied by reference TRBV11-2 and TRBJ1-1, is EAGVAQSPRYKIIEKRQSVAFWCNPISGHATLYWYQQILGQGPKLLIQFQNNGVVDDSQLPKDRFSAERLKGVDSTLKIQPAKLEDSAVYLCASTLGPNTEAFFGQGTRLTVV.

This clonotype has ten or more counts. The V gene is TRBV11-2, the J gene TRBJ2-7; the D call may be TRBD1 or TRBD2 (5 bases each). Germline assignment: CDR1 SGHAT and CDR2 FQNNGV. Deletions cut 4 bases from V and 4 bases from J, with 29 bases between. The CDR3 is 19 amino acids. For the CDR3, the DNA is TGTGCCAGCAGCTGGAGTCGCCCTGGGACCCAGAGGGCTTTTTACGAGCAGTACTTC. Translating it yields CASSWSRPGTQRAFYEQYF.

The sample holds a few counts of this clonotype. The J gene is TRBJ2-1, the V gene TRBV25-1; 10 bases are a match to TRBD2. The CDR3 runs 16 residues. J lost 7 bases, V lost 3 bases, and 9 bases had no gene match. CDR1 is MGHDK and CDR2 is SYGVNS in the germline V gene. The CDR3 DNA reads as TGTGCCAGCAGTGACCTAGCGGGAGCTTCTTGGAATGAGCAGTTCTTC. Protein sequence: CASSDLAGASWNEQFF.

In this sample, this clonotype turned up many times. This chain links TRBV11-2 with TRBJ2-7, with 9 bases that match TRBD2. This CDR3 is built from 15 residues. The J segment lost 4 bases and the V segment lost 0 bases, leaving 4 bases of the junction unmatched. Per germline, CDR1 SGHAT and CDR2 FQNNGV. This chain's CDR3 is CASSLEAGGPYEQYF. The CDR3 nucleotides are TGTGCCAGCAGCTTAGAGGCGGGAGGGCCTTACGAGCAGTACTTC.